This TCR beta chain was observed in a study of shared clonotypes between healthy human individuals. The study drew its donors from healthy HIV-negative adults without recent acute infections or vaccinations. This CDR3 is built from 15 residues. CDR1 is SGHNT and CDR2 is YYREEE in the germline V gene (reference sequence). Trimming removed 0 bases from V and 8 bases from J, with 15 bases in between. Here immunoSEQ multiplex PCR was the method, and the copy in TCRdb shows in-frame clones only, minus some. The table lists fewer than 1.4 million clones, around three quarters of them singletons, with under 0.8% in the top ten.

This receptor was obtained from a young man in good health. Some clones in this sample may be carry-over from other donors' samples. The sample comprised memory CD4+ T cells from PBMCs. Specified subset: CD45RA-negative fraction. This chain uses TRBV5-4 with TRBJ2-1; no clear D gene. The CDR3 region is CASSLGNLGFDEQFF. For the CDR3, the DNA is TGTGCCAGCAGCTTGGGGAACCTGGGGTTCGATGAGCAGTTCTTC.